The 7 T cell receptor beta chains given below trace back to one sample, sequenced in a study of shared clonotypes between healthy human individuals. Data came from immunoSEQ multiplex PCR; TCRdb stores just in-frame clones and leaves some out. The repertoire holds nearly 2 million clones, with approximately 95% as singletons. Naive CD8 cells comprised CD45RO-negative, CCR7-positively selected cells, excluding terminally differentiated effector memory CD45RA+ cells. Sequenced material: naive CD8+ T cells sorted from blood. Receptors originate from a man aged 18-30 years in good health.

This CDR3 reads CASSPGQGSGYEQYF. The CDR3 nucleotides are TGTGCCAGCAGCCCCGGACAGGGTTCGGGCTACGAGCAGTACTTC. The chain couples TRBV5-6 to TRBJ2-7, with 8 nucleotides matching TRBD1. V shed 4 bases, J shed 3 bases, and the junction held 9 bases outside the gene matches. The CDR3 spans 15 residues. Germline V lookup: CDR1 SGHDT, CDR2 YYEEEE.

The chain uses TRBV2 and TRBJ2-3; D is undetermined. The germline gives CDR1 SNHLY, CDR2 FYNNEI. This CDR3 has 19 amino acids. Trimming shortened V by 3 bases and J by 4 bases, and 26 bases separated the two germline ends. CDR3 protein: CASSDPSTSTRYAPDTQYF. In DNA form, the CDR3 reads TGTGCCAGCAGTGACCCGAGCACTTCTACAAGATACGCACCAGATACGCAGTATTTT.

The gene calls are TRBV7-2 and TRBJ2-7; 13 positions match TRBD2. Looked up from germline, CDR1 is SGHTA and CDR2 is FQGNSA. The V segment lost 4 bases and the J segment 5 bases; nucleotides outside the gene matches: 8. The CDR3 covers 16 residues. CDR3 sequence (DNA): TGTGCCAGCAGCTCCCCCCGGACTAGCGGGAGTCACGAGCAGTACTTC. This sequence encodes CASSSPRTSGSHEQYF.

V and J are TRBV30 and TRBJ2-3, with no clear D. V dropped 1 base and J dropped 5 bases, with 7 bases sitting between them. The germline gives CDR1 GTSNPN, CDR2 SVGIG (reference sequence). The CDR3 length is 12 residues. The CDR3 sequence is CAWSGLEDTQYF. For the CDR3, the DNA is TGTGCCTGGAGTGGCCTCGAAGATACGCAGTATTTT.

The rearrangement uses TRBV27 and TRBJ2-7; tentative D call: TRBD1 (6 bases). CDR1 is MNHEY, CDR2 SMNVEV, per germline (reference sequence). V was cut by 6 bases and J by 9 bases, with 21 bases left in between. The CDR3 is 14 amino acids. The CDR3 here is CASRETGYGSWQYF. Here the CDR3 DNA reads TGTGCCAGCAGAGAAACAGGGTACGGGTCGTGGCAGTACTTC.

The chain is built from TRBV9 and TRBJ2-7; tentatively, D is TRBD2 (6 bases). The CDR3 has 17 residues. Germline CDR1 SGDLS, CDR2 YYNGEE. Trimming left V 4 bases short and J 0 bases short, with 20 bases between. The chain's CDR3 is CASSPHRGAGLSYEQYF. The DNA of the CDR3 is TGTGCCAGCAGCCCCCACCGGGGAGCGGGCCTCTCCTACGAGCAGTACTTC.

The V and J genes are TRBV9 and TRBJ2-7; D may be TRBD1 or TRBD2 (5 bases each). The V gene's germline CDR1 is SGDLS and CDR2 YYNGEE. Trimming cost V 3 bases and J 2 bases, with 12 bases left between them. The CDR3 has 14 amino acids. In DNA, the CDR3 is TGTGCCAGCAGCGGAGGGACGGTACCCTACGAGCAGTACTTC. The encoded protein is CASSGGTVPYEQYF.